This T cell receptor (beta chain) was sequenced for a study of T-cell memory formation after mild COVID-19. Study background: The two donors had largely donor-specific TCR clusters.

As concerns this clonotype: What it binds is not known.

The study's findings and limits: Clones contracting across day 15 to 85 had a balanced CD4/CD8 profile; later expanding clones leaned CD4+. Mainly CM and EM harbored the contracting CD4+ clones; mainly EMRA harbored the CD8+ ones.

A single record per CDR3 protein comes from TCRdb applying MiXCR to the 5' RACE reads. Of 350,000 to 500,000 distinct CDR3 sequences in the sample, around 20% were seen once. The sequencing input was PBMCs or a T cell subset sorted from them (not recorded which). The receptor comes from an adult woman who had mild COVID-19 (a few samples of this study predate the infection). Cell type and time point are not known.

The DNA of the CDR3 is TGCGCCAGCAGTCCCCGCCCGCGCGGATACTATGGCTACACCTTC. Its translation is CASSPRPRGYYGYTF. The genes are TRBV23-1 and TRBJ1-2; D gene ambiguous. TRBV23-1 is an ORF, with its function uncertain. This CDR3 comprises 15 residues. Trimming stripped 4 bases from V and 3 bases from J, with 15 bases between.